This T cell receptor (beta chain) originates from a study of identical twins. Trimming cost V 4 bases and J 12 bases, with 13 bases left between them. The CDR3 consists of 11 residues. CDR1 and CDR2 (germline): KGHSH, LQKENI. TCRdb reprocessed the 5' RACE reads via MiXCR and lists one record per CDR3 protein. The sample consists of some 440,000 distinct CDR3 sequences, 24% of them appearing once. This same sample was also taken into another study, of T cells expressing NK-cell markers.

The V gene is TRBV18, the J gene TRBJ2-7; TRBD1 is a possible D gene (6 bases). Sequencing was done on a sample of CD4+ T cells sorted from blood. The sequence was collected from a woman younger than 30 in good health. DNA of the CDR3: TGTGCCAGCTCACTAAATACAGGGTTGTACTTC. Translation gives CASSLNTGLYF.